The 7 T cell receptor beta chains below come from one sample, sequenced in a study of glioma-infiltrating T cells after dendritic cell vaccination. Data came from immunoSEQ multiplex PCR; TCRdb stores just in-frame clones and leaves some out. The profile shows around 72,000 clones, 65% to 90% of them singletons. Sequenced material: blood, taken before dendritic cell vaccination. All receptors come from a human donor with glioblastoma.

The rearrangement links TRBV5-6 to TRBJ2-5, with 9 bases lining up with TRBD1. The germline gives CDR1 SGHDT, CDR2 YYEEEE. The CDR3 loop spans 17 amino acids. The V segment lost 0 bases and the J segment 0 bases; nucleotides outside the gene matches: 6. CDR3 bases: TGTGCCAGCAGCTTGGGGGGAGGGACAGGGCACCAAGAGACCCAGTACTTC. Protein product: CASSLGGGTGHQETQYF.

CDR3 residues: CATSRDLVWETNYGYTF. As DNA, the CDR3 is TGTGCCACCAGCAGAGATTTGGTGTGGGAGACGAACTATGGCTACACCTTC. This chain connects TRBV15 to TRBJ1-2; D gene ambiguous. The CDR3 is 17 residues long. V was clipped by 0 bases and J by 2 bases, with 16 bases between them. The germline gives CDR1 LNHNV, CDR2 YYDKDF (reference sequence).

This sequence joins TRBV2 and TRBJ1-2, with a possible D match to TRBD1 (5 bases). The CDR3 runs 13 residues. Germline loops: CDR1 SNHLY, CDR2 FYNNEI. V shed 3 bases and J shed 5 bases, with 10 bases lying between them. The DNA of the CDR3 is TGTGCCAGCAGTGATGGGGGGATGTATGGCTACACCTTC. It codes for CASSDGGMYGYTF. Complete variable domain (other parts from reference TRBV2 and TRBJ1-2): EPEVTQTPSHQVTQMGQEVILRCVPISNHLYFYWYRQILGQKVEFLVSFYNNEISEKSEIFDDQFSVERPDGSNFTLKIRSTKLEDSAMYFCASSDGGMYGYTFGSGTRLTVV.

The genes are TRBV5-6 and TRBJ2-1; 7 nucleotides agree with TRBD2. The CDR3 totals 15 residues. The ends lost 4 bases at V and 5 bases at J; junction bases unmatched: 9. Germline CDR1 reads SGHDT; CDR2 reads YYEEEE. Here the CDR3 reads CASSRRSGGDNEQFF. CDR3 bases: TGTGCCAGCAGCCGCCGGTCGGGGGGAGACAATGAGCAGTTCTTC.

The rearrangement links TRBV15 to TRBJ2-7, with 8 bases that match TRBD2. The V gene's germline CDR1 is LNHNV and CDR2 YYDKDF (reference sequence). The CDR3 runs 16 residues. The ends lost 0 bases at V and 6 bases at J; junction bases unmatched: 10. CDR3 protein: CATSRDLAGGLGEQYF. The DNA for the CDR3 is TGTGCCACCAGCAGAGATCTGGCGGGGGGTCTCGGCGAGCAGTACTTC.

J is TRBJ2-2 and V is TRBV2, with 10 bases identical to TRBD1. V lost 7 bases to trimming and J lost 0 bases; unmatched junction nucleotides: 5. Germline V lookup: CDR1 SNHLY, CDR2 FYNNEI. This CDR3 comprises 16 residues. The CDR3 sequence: CASTPGQGPNTGELFF. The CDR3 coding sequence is TGTGCCAGCACACCGGGACAGGGGCCGAACACCGGGGAGCTGTTTTTT.

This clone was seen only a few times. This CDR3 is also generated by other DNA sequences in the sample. The CDR3 coding sequence is TGTGCCAGCAGTGAAGGACTAAACAATGAGCAGTTCTTC. It codes for CASSEGLNNEQFF. The V call is TRBV2, the J call TRBJ2-1, with D perhaps TRBD2 (5 bases). There are 13 residues in the CDR3. The V gene's germline CDR1 is SNHLY and CDR2 FYNNEI. Trimming took off 1 base at V and 5 bases at J, with 6 bases between the two ends. The whole variable domain, filled in from reference TRBV2 and TRBJ2-1, reads EPEVTQTPSHQVTQMGQEVILRCVPISNHLYFYWYRQILGQKVEFLVSFYNNEISEKSEIFDDQFSVERPDGSNFTLKIRSTKLEDSAMYFCASSEGLNNEQFFGPGTRLTVL.